The rows below give T cell receptor beta chains drawn from one sample of a study of blood T cell repertoires in COVID-19. TCRdb's table, derived via immunoSEQ multiplex PCR, lists solely in-frame clones and lacks some. The sample yields 140,000 to 150,000 clones, roughly 85% seen once. The sample consisted of peripheral blood. These receptors all come from a woman aged 55-70 years with COVID-19, enrolled during active disease. CDR3s include the opening cysteine and the closing phenylalanine or tryptophan. A D gene is named only where the DNA matches it firmly. Expanded clones are given a class, and other clones once, few, many or no size at all.

TRBV19,TRBJ2-6,once,.,TGTGCCAGTAGTGCCACGGGCGTCCTGACTTTC,CASSATGVLTF
TRBV4-1,TRBJ1-2,.,TRBD1,TGCGCCAGCAGCCAAGTTACGTGGGACAGGGTAGCGGGTGACTATGGCTACACCTTC,CASSQVTWDRVAGDYGYTF
TRBV5-1,TRBJ2-7,.,TRBD1,TGCGCCAGCAGCCTCGACAGGGGGCCTGTCAACGAGCAGTACTTC,CASSLDRGPVNEQYF
TRBV18,TRBJ2-2,.,.,TGTGCCAGCTCACCTATTCAGGGTGCAACGAACACCGGGGAGCTGTTTTTT,CASSPIQGATNTGELFF
TRBV7-3,TRBJ2-5,.,.,TGTGCCAGCAGCCTTACAGGCGGCGGGGAGAAAGAGACCCAGTACTTC,CASSLTGGGEKETQYF
TRBV4-3,TRBJ1-1,.,.,TGCGCCAGCAGCCAGGGACTCACGAACACTGAAGCTTTCTTT,CASSQGLTNTEAFF
TRBV19,TRBJ1-3,.,.,TGTGCCAGTAGTATTATGGACAGAGTTGGAAACACCATATATTTT,CASSIMDRVGNTIYF
TRBV7-8,TRBJ2-2,.,TRBD2,TGTGCCAGCAGCCCCAGCGGGGGGGACACCGGGGAGCTGTTTTTT,CASSPSGGDTGELFF
TRBV9,TRBJ1-6,.,.,TGTGCCAGCAGCATACAGGATACCTATAATTCACCCCTCCACTTT,CASSIQDTYNSPLHF
TRBV5-1,TRBJ2-7,.,TRBD2,TGCGCCAGCAGCTTGGCCCCCGGACTAGGGGACTACGAGCAGTACTTC,CASSLAPGLGDYEQYF
TRBV19,TRBJ2-7,.,TRBD1,TGTGCCAGTAGTATCCGGACAGGATCCTACGAGCAGTACTTC,CASSIRTGSYEQYF
TRBV12-3/TRBV12-4,TRBJ2-1,once,.,TGTGCCAGCAACGGGGGGCCCTGGGATGAGCAGTTCTTC,CASNGGPWDEQFF
TRBV5-8,TRBJ2-1,few,.,TGTGCCAGCAGCCAATTTAGGACACTTTACAATGAGCAGTTCTTC,CASSQFRTLYNEQFF
TRBV19,TRBJ2-5,once,TRBD1,TGTGCCAGTAGAGGACAGGGTCAAGAGACCCAGTACTTC,CASRGQGQETQYF
TRBV6-5,TRBJ2-1,.,.,TGTGCCAGCAGTTACCGGGACTACAATGAGCAGTTCTTC,CASSYRDYNEQFF
TRBV9,TRBJ2-1,.,TRBD2,TGTGCCAGCAGCGTATTTGCCGGGGAGGGGCCTTACAATGAGCAGTTCTTC,CASSVFAGEGPYNEQFF
TRBV30,TRBJ2-3,once,.,TGTGCCTGGAGCGGCCCGGAGATTCGCACAGATACGCAGTATTTT,CAWSGPEIRTDTQYF
TRBV5-1,TRBJ1-3,.,.,TGCGCCAGCAGCGTTCAGGGTGCAGCTGGAAACACCATATATTTT,CASSVQGAAGNTIYF
TRBV28,TRBJ2-5,.,.,TGTGCCAGCAGTTTGGCCGATTCATTAAGAGAGACCCAGTACTTC,CASSLADSLRETQYF
TRBV29-1,TRBJ1-1,.,.,TGCAGCGTAAGAGGATTTCACCGTCTGAACACTGAAGCTTTCTTT,CSVRGFHRLNTEAFF
TRBV7-3,TRBJ2-1,.,TRBD2,TGTGCCAGCTCGGGGACTAGCGGGTACAATGAGCAGTTCTTC,CASSGTSGYNEQFF
TRBV9,TRBJ2-5,.,.,TGTGCCAGCAGCGTAGGGGTAGGGCGGGGCCTCCAAGAGACCCAGTACTTC,CASSVGVGRGLQETQYF
TRBV5-1,TRBJ2-6,.,TRBD1,TGCGCCAGCAGGAGACAGGGATCCGGGGCCAACGTCCTGACTTTC,CASRRQGSGANVLTF
TRBV5-4,TRBJ1-2,few,.,TGTGCCAGCAGCTTGTCCCTCTACGGGTCCTATGGCTACACCTTC,CASSLSLYGSYGYTF
TRBV4-3,TRBJ1-1,.,.,TGCGCCAGCAGCCAAGATCGGACTAGGGACGACACTGAAGCTTTCTTT,CASSQDRTRDDTEAFF
TRBV30,TRBJ1-3,.,.,TGTGCCTGGAGTCTAACCGCTGGAAACACCATATATTTT,CAWSLTAGNTIYF
TRBV7-9,TRBJ1-6,.,.,TGTGCCAGCAGCTTCAACCCGGACAGCGCAAGCTCCTATAATTCACCCCTCCACTTT,CASSFNPDSASSYNSPLHF
TRBV9,TRBJ2-5,.,.,TGTGCCAGCAGCGTAGGCGACCCCGGGGAGACCCAGTACTTC,CASSVGDPGETQYF
TRBV29-1,TRBJ2-7,.,.,TGCAGCGTTGAAGATCCACAGCGGGCCTACGAGCAGTACTTC,CSVEDPQRAYEQYF
TRBV5-1,TRBJ1-2,.,.,TGCGCCAGCAGCTTGGCCGAGTCGGGGGGCTACACCTTC,CASSLAESGGYTF
TRBV9,TRBJ2-2,.,.,TGTGCCAGCAGCGTATCCCGACAAACCGGGGAGCTGTTTTTT,CASSVSRQTGELFF
TRBV7-2,TRBJ1-5,.,TRBD1,TGTGCCAGCAGCTCAGGGGGCGGCAATCAGCCCCAGCATTTT,CASSSGGGNQPQHF
TRBV29-1,TRBJ2-3,few,TRBD1,TGCAGCGTTCTGACAGGGGGCTTCAAACGCACAGATACGCAGTATTTT,CSVLTGGFKRTDTQYF
TRBV5-1,TRBJ2-7,.,.,TGCGCCAGCAGGGTCGGGGGGCCCTCCTACGAGCAGTACTTC,CASRVGGPSYEQYF
TRBV5-5,TRBJ2-5,.,.,TGTGCCAGCAGCTTGCCGGGGTCCCAAGAGACCCAGTACTTC,CASSLPGSQETQYF
TRBV2,TRBJ2-1,.,TRBD2,TGTGCCAGCTCGAATAGCGGGGCCTACAATGAGCAGTTCTTC,CASSNSGAYNEQFF
TRBV5-1,TRBJ2-7,.,.,TGCGCCAGCAGCTCCGCGAGGGTTGGCGACGAGCAGTACTTC,CASSSARVGDEQYF
TRBV6-5,TRBJ1-1,.,.,TGTGCCAGCAGGAGAGACCCAGCGGCCACTGAAGCTTTCTTT,CASRRDPAATEAFF
TRBV6-6,TRBJ1-2,once,TRBD1,TGTGCCAGCAGTCTGGACAGGGGGCGCTTGGGCTACACCTTC,CASSLDRGRLGYTF
TRBV14,TRBJ2-3,.,TRBD1,TGTGCCAGCAGCCCTTTAACAGGGGCAGATACGCAGTATTTT,CASSPLTGADTQYF